Following are 8 T cell receptor beta chains from one sample sequenced in a study of T cells in Graves' hyperthyroidism and ophthalmopathy. RNA transcripts were the template for amplifying TCR beta CDR3 regions. A first-round RT-PCR of the TCR CDR3 used the HTBI primer set. TCRdb re-called the multiplex PCR reads with MiXCR, one entry per CDR3 protein. The data contain 450,000 to 550,000 distinct CDR3 sequences, approximately 24% of them singletons. The sequencing input was blood. The source is a woman aged 25 to 39 with Graves' ophthalmopathy.

This clonotype was picked up a small number of times. The chain's CDR3 is CASSTSGTSDQETQYF. The CDR3 coding sequence is TGTGCCAGCAGTACGTCCGGGACTAGCGACCAAGAGACCCAGTACTTC. The rearrangement joins TRBV12-3 or TRBV12-4 to TRBJ2-5, with 10 nucleotides matching TRBD2. The ends lost 5 bases at V and 0 bases at J; junction bases unmatched: 6. CDR3 size: 16 residues.

In its sample, this clonotype was seen many times. The rearrangement joins TRBV18 to TRBJ1-2; D is uncertain. CDR3 size: 16 residues. Trimming shortened V by 5 bases and J by 0 bases, and 16 bases separated the two germline ends. The germline gives CDR1 KGHSH, CDR2 LQKENI. CDR3 nucleotides: TGTGCCAGCTCAGATGGCTTTCACACGGCTAACTATGGCTACACCTTC. It is translated as CASSDGFHTANYGYTF.

This clonotype was counted at least ten times. This chain links TRBV6-2 or TRBV6-3 with TRBJ2-5, with 7 nucleotides matching TRBD1. The CDR3 length is 18 residues. Looked up from germline, CDR1 is MNHEY and CDR2 is SVGEGT. V shed 0 bases and J 4 bases; nucleotides not matched to a gene: 14. CDR3 region: CASSYSGAGQVGGETQYF. The CDR3 DNA reads TGTGCCAGCAGTTACTCGGGCGCCGGACAGGTGGGTGGAGAGACCCAGTACTTC.

At least ten counts were recorded for this clonotype. This chain connects TRBV6-5 to TRBJ2-7; the D call may be TRBD1 or TRBD2 (5 bases each). This CDR3 is built from 15 residues. Germline loops: CDR1 MNHEY, CDR2 SVGAGI. V was pared by 2 bases and J by 0 bases, with 11 bases between. The CDR3 loop is CASSYGTTSSYEQYF. DNA of the CDR3: TGTGCCAGCAGTTACGGGACCACCAGCTCCTACGAGCAGTACTTC.

This clonotype was seen a handful of times. The J gene is TRBJ1-2, the V gene TRBV28; D unresolved. This CDR3 has 13 residues. V was trimmed by 9 bases and J by 4 bases, leaving 15 bases between them. Per germline, CDR1 MDHEN and CDR2 SYDVKM. The CDR3, as DNA: TGTGCCAGTGGACGAATGGGGTTCTATGGCTACACCTTC. Residues: CASGRMGFYGYTF.

The chain uses TRBV12-3 or TRBV12-4 and TRBJ1-2; D remains ambiguous. The CDR3 contains 13 residues. Deletions cut 7 bases from V and 5 bases from J, with 14 bases between. The CDR3 sequence is CASTYTSRYGYTF. The CDR3 DNA sequence: TGTGCCAGCACCTACACCAGTCGGTATGGCTACACCTTC.

This clonotype was observed many times. The gene calls are TRBV5-1 and TRBJ2-7; D gene unclear. CDR3 length equals 14 residues. The germline V gene encodes CDR1 SGHRS and CDR2 YFSETQ. V was shortened by 5 bases and J by 0 bases, with 12 bases between the two germline ends. The CDR3 reads CASSQQGDSYEQYF. The CDR3 nucleotides are TGCGCCAGCAGTCAGCAAGGCGACTCCTACGAGCAGTACTTC. Drawing the rest from reference TRBV5-1 and TRBJ2-7, the complete variable domain is KAGVTQTPRYLIKTRGQQVTLSCSPISGHRSVSWYQQTPGQGLQFLFEYFSETQRNKGNFPGRFSGRQFSNSRSEMNVSTLELGDSALYLCASSQQGDSYEQYFGPGTRLTVT.

The table lists this clonotype with many counts. The chain recombines TRBV7-9 with TRBJ1-1; D call uncertain. Germline assignment: CDR1 SEHNR and CDR2 FQNEAQ (reference sequence). Trimming took off 4 bases at V and 0 bases at J, with 12 bases between the two ends. The CDR3 extends over 15 amino acids. CDR3 loop: CASSSKAIMNTEAFF. Here the CDR3 DNA reads TGTGCCAGCAGCTCTAAGGCGATCATGAACACTGAAGCTTTCTTT. The full variable domain, with the rest looked up from reference TRBV7-9 and TRBJ1-1, is DTGVSQNPRHKITKRGQNVTFRCDPISEHNRLYWYRQTLGQGPEFLTYFQNEAQLEKSRLLSDRFSAERPKGSFSTLEIQRTEQGDSAMYLCASSSKAIMNTEAFFGQGTRLTVV.